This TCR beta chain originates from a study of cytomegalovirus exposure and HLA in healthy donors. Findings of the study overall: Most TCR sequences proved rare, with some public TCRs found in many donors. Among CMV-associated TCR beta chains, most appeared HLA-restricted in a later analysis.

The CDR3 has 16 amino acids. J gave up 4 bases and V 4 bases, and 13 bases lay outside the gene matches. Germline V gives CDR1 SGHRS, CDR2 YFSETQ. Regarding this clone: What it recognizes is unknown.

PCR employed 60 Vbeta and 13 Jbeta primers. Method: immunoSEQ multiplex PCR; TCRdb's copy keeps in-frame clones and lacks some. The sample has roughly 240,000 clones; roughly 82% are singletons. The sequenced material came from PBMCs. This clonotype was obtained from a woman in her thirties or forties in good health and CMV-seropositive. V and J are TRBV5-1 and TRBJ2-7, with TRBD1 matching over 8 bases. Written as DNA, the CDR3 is TGCGCCAGCAGCCGCGATGCCGGACAGGGAAGATACGAGCAGTACTTC. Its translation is CASSRDAGQGRYEQYF. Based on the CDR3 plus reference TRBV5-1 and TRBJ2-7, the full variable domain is KAGVTQTPRYLIKTRGQQVTLSCSPISGHRSVSWYQQTPGQGLQFLFEYFSETQRNKGNFPGRFSGRQFSNSRSEMNVSTLELGDSALYLCASSRDAGQGRYEQYFGPGTRLTVT.